These T cell receptor beta chains were read from a single sample in a study of OX40 agonist ivuxolimab in advanced cancers. Profiling relied on immunoSEQ multiplex PCR, and the TCRdb table lists in-frame clones only, not all of them. This sample has fewer than 65,000 clones; roughly 84% occur once, and the top ten carry more than 25%. This sample comprised CD4+ or CD8+ T cells sorted from blood, obtained in a trial of the OX40 agonist ivuxolimab. The receptors come from an adult with an advanced solid tumor such as melanoma, head and neck, liver or kidney cancer. The CDR3 runs from the conserved cysteine through the conserved F or W. The order of the fields is D gene, V gene, J gene, clone size, CDR3 DNA, CDR3 protein. A D gene is named only where the DNA matches it firmly. Clone size, where shown, is once, few, many, or a class for clones that have expanded.

D: TRBD1; V: TRBV19; J: TRBJ1-5; size: -; DNA: TGTGCCAGTATTCCGACAGGGAGGGGTTGGGATCAGCCCCAGCATTTT; CDR3: CASIPTGRGWDQPQHF
D: -; V: TRBV6-6; J: TRBJ1-4; size: -; DNA: TGTGCCAGCAGACGTAAAAGGGTCCGTGGGGAAAAACTGTTTTTT; CDR3: CASRRKRVRGEKLFF
D: -; V: TRBV7-9; J: TRBJ2-5; size: -; DNA: TGTGCCAGCAGCTTACCGGAGGGACAAGAGACCCAGTACTTC; CDR3: CASSLPEGQETQYF
D: -; V: TRBV21-1; J: TRBJ1-5; size: -; DNA: TGTGCCAGCAGCAACCACAGCAATCAGCCCCAGCATTTT; CDR3: CASSNHSNQPQHF
D: TRBD1; V: TRBV5-1; J: TRBJ1-1; size: -; DNA: TGCGCCAGCAGCTCGCTCGGACAGGCGGACACTGAAGCTTTCTTT; CDR3: CASSSLGQADTEAFF
D: TRBD1; V: TRBV30; J: TRBJ2-7; size: -; DNA: TGTGCCTGGAGTCTTTCCCTTGATAGGGGGCTAGGGGAGCAGTACTTC; CDR3: CAWSLSLDRGLGEQYF
D: TRBD1; V: TRBV4-1; J: TRBJ2-1; size: -; DNA: TGCGCCAGCAGCCAAATTCGATATCCCAACAGGGGACCTAATACCTACAATGAGCAGTTCTTC; CDR3: CASSQIRYPNRGPNTYNEQFF
D: -; V: TRBV15; J: TRBJ2-1; size: few; DNA: TGTGCCACCAGCAGATACAATGAGCAGTTCTTC; CDR3: CATSRYNEQFF
D: TRBD1; V: TRBV7-9; J: TRBJ1-5; size: -; DNA: TGTGCCAGCAGCCCCCGCTCCGGGACAGGGTATGACCAGCCCCAGCATTTT; CDR3: CASSPRSGTGYDQPQHF
D: -; V: TRBV30; J: TRBJ1-5; size: -; DNA: TGTGCCTGGAAGGGACCGGGCAATCAGCCCCAGCATTTT; CDR3: CAWKGPGNQPQHF
D: -; V: TRBV19; J: TRBJ2-2; size: -; DNA: TGTGCCAGTAGTCCTCGCGACGGCACCGGGGAGCTGTTTTTT; CDR3: CASSPRDGTGELFF
D: TRBD1; V: TRBV7-9; J: TRBJ1-1; size: -; DNA: TGTGCCAGCAGCTTATTGGGACAGGGGCATCGGGACACTGAAGCTTTCTTT; CDR3: CASSLLGQGHRDTEAFF
D: -; V: TRBV25-1; J: TRBJ1-1; size: -; DNA: TGTGCCAGCAGTGTGACAGCGAACACTGAAGCTTTCTTT; CDR3: CASSVTANTEAFF
D: TRBD1; V: TRBV30; J: TRBJ1-2; size: -; DNA: TGTGCCTGGAGTACCGGGACAGTTCTATCTAACTATGGCTACACCTTC; CDR3: CAWSTGTVLSNYGYTF
D: -; V: TRBV7-2; J: TRBJ1-3; size: -; DNA: TGTGCCAGCAGCTTAGCAAGGGATGGGGGGGGAAACACCATATATTTT; CDR3: CASSLARDGGGNTIYF
D: TRBD2; V: TRBV2; J: TRBJ2-5; size: -; DNA: TGTGCCAGCAGTGATGGAGGACTAGCCCCAGAGACCCAGTACTTC; CDR3: CASSDGGLAPETQYF
D: -; V: TRBV29-1; J: TRBJ1-2; size: -; DNA: TGCAGCGCCACATCTGAAACTAACTATGGCTACACCTTC; CDR3: CSATSETNYGYTF
D: -; V: TRBV30; J: TRBJ2-1; size: -; DNA: TGTGCCTGGAGTGCTGGGACAATAACGAATGAGCAGTTCTTC; CDR3: CAWSAGTITNEQFF
D: -; V: TRBV7-8; J: TRBJ1-1; size: -; DNA: TGTGCCAGCAGCTTGTGGACAGAAAACACTGAAGCTTTCTTT; CDR3: CASSLWTENTEAFF
D: -; V: TRBV5-4; J: TRBJ1-1; size: -; DNA: TGTGCCAGCAGCTTGATCGGCAAGAACACTGAAGCTTTCTTT; CDR3: CASSLIGKNTEAFF
D: -; V: TRBV5-1; J: TRBJ1-1; size: -; DNA: TGCGCCAGCAGCTTGGCCCGAAGATCGGGAACTGAAGCTTTCTTT; CDR3: CASSLARRSGTEAFF
D: -; V: TRBV21-1; J: TRBJ2-7; size: -; DNA: TGTGCCAGCAGCAGCCGGGCGCCCCTACGAATCTACGAGCAGTACTTC; CDR3: CASSSRAPLRIYEQYF
D: -; V: TRBV2; J: TRBJ2-7; size: once; DNA: TGTGCCAGCAGTGACCCCTACAGAAGATCGGCAGGGACCTACGAGCAGTACTTC; CDR3: CASSDPYRRSAGTYEQYF
D: -; V: TRBV5-4; J: TRBJ2-1; size: -; DNA: TGTGCCAGCAGCTTGGACAGAATTGGGGACAATGAGCAGTTCTTC; CDR3: CASSLDRIGDNEQFF
D: -; V: TRBV7-2; J: TRBJ2-2; size: once; DNA: TGTGCCAGCAGCCGAAGGGTCACCGGGGAGCTGTTTTTT; CDR3: CASSRRVTGELFF
D: -; V: TRBV7-9; J: TRBJ1-2; size: -; DNA: TGTGCCAGCAGCTCACTCAGGGGAAGCACTAACTATGGCTACACCTTC; CDR3: CASSSLRGSTNYGYTF
D: -; V: TRBV6-5; J: TRBJ1-2; size: once; DNA: TGTGCCAGCAGTTACGGGACCCAAGGCTATGGCTACACCTTC; CDR3: CASSYGTQGYGYTF
D: TRBD1; V: TRBV7-9; J: TRBJ2-7; size: few; DNA: TGTGCCAGCAGCTTAGACGACAGGGTGGGCTACGAGCAGTACTTC; CDR3: CASSLDDRVGYEQYF
D: -; V: TRBV10-3; J: TRBJ1-1; size: -; DNA: TGTGCCATCAGTGAGAATCTAGGGAGGGCACGTGGCACTGAAGCTTTCTTT; CDR3: CAISENLGRARGTEAFF
D: TRBD1; V: TRBV19; J: TRBJ1-2; size: -; DNA: TGTGCCAGTAGTACAAACACAGGGGGTACTGACTATGGCTACACCTTC; CDR3: CASSTNTGGTDYGYTF
D: -; V: TRBV7-2; J: TRBJ2-7; size: -; DNA: TGTGCCAGCAGAAAGTCGGGGTTGGCGGCCGAGCAGTACTTC; CDR3: CASRKSGLAAEQYF
D: -; V: TRBV9; J: TRBJ2-5; size: -; DNA: TGTGGTTGGGACCAAGAGACCCAGTACTTC; CDR3: CGWDQETQYF
D: -; V: TRBV5-1; J: TRBJ2-3; size: -; DNA: TGCGCCAGCAGCTTGGGCCGAGCGGCCGATAGCACAGATACGCAGTATTTT; CDR3: CASSLGRAADSTDTQYF
D: -; V: TRBV7-7; J: TRBJ2-2; size: -; DNA: TGTGCCAGCAGCTTAGATCGGCAGGGCCGGGAGCTGTTTTTT; CDR3: CASSLDRQGRELFF
D: -; V: TRBV18; J: TRBJ2-5; size: -; DNA: TGTGCCAGCTCAGCTAACCAAGAGACCCAGTACTTC; CDR3: CASSANQETQYF
D: TRBD1; V: TRBV30; J: TRBJ2-2; size: -; DNA: TGTGCCTGGAGTACCGGGACAGGGGTCGCCGGGGAGCTGTTTTTT; CDR3: CAWSTGTGVAGELFF